This T cell receptor beta chain was sequenced in a study of beta chain features in type 1 diabetes. Across the study: Over all samples combined, some 110 million sorted cells were examined. Broader study findings: Insertions at VDJ junctions were less frequent in type 1 diabetes patients. These patients also deleted more nucleotides at the same junctions. Shortening that was moderate but significant affected the TCRB CDR3s of Type 1 diabetes patients in all four CD4+ subsets.

V was pared by 1 base and J by 7 bases, with 5 bases between. From germline, CDR1 is SGDLS and CDR2 YYNGEE. There are 12 residues in the CDR3. For this clone: Its antigen is as yet unknown.

What was sequenced were expressed TCRB transcripts, since all of the isolated RNA had been reverse transcribed. TCRdb's copy holds only in-frame clones and misses some; the assay was immunoSEQ multiplex PCR. This sample has 600,000 or so clones, with 9.5% to 15% found just once. The rearrangement uses TRBV9 and TRBJ2-2; unclear D gene. The material sequenced was naive CD4+ T cells from blood. This clonotype was obtained from a man in his thirties or forties with type 1 diabetes. DNA for the CDR3: TGTGCCAGCAGCGTAAAGATCGGGGAGCTGTTTTTT. Translation: CASSVKIGELFF. The whole variable domain, remainder taken from reference TRBV9 and TRBJ2-2, is DSGVTQTPKHLITATGQRVTLRCSPRSGDLSVYWYQQSLDQGLQFLIQYYNGEERAKGNILERFSAQQFPDLHSELNLSSLELGDSALYFCASSVKIGELFFGEGSRLTVL.